This T cell receptor (beta chain) emerged from a study of T cell responses to AZD1222 COVID-19 vaccine (dated by TCRdb to the early 2020s). Background for the entire study: AZD1222 recipients given second doses at about 4 weeks or at about 12 weeks were pooled, since spike-specific TCR depth and breadth were not found to differ between the two schedules. A total of roughly 240 trial participants underwent TCR sequencing, of whom around 200 received two doses of AZD1222 and approximately 25 received two doses of the MenACWY control vaccine. Trial participants were enrolled by age into 18-55, 56-69 and 70-plus year subgroups, with around 150, 28 and 57 TCR-sequenced participants respectively.

The research as a whole found: No day 14 peak-response samples were available, so repertoires were characterized only after the peak T cell response. Reportedly, almost half of the unique spike-specific TCRs recognized epitopes lying outside the regions that are mutated in the B.1.351 and B.1.1.7 variants. After two AZD1222 doses, both the breadth and the depth of spike-specific TCRs were significantly higher than at day 0 and than in MenACWY recipients. Only five or six AZD1222 recipients were SARS-CoV-2 seropositive at baseline, limiting conclusions about previously exposed vaccinees. The vaccine-associated CD4 TCRs covered the entire spike protein, and the dominant responses fell in regions 160-218 and 743-854. Most participants were white British and females outnumbered males, and the authors suggested that clonal diversity may have been underestimated. In the small 56-69-year group, the increase in depth fell short of significance, most likely because of low power.

The CDR3 regions of human TCRbeta chains were subjected to immunosequencing. As for how the authors treated the data: TCRs in the repertoires were compared against a reference library of SARS-CoV-2-specific TCRs that had been generated with the MIRA antigen-specificity platform. Breadth was defined as the fraction of unique TCRs that were SARS-CoV-2-associated. Depth was defined as the fraction of total T cells that were SARS-CoV-2-associated. Each spike-specific TCR was assigned to its reactive spike region and to a CD4 or CD8 class using the MIRA data. Log10-transformed breadth and depth values were compared by one-way ANOVA with Sidak's multiple comparisons tests. TCRdb retrieved this table from immuneACCESS and kept in-frame rearrangements only. Not all clones are present; in checked studies, unresolved V genes account for under half, and no reason is known for the remainder. D and trimming come from the DNA, and the V and J calls and clone size come from that table. A total of roughly 67,000 clones appear in this sample, around 88% of them only once. In total, the top ten clones hold around 20% of the sample.

The time point label here, explained by the study, means: baseline before first vaccination. The vaccinee samples were drawn from two UK trials, COV001 and COV002, one of which was a single-blind randomized controlled phase 2/3 trial testing AZD1222 (ChAdOx1 nCoV-19) in healthy adults. For TCRbeta chain sequencing, PBMC samples from trial participants were taken at day 0 and at day 28 after the second dose. About this clone itself: Its specific antigen is unknown. No much larger clonotype is one base removed from it; base qualities were not supplied.

V is cut by 8 bases and J by 5 bases, and the space between the germline ends is 15 bases. Its CDR3 holds 14 amino acids, cysteine through phenylalanine. The only DNA kept is the CDR3, 42 bases in frame from the first base. The germline V gene provides CDR1 LGHNA and CDR2 YNFKEQ. The V gene is TRBV4-2 and the J gene is TRBJ2-2; the D segment is perhaps TRBD1 or TRBD2, each sharing 5 matched bases. The sequence came from an adult in good health. The sequencing here drew on peripheral blood, taken on day 0 of AZD1222 vaccination. The CDR3 loop reads CASAPQGVTGELFF. The sequenced DNA: TGTGCCAGCGCACCGCAGGGAGTGACCGGGGAGCTGTTTTTT.